One T cell receptor beta chain is described in this entry. Its antigen is unidentified. The sample belongs to a study of STAT5B mutations in CD4+ large granular lymphocyte leukemia. Study as a whole: CD8+ depletion followed by anti-CD4 microbead selection was applied to cryopreserved cells. Findings and caveats of the study: 8/27 top patient clones versus 2/35 control clones were TRBV06-family. No patients shared main leukemic clonotypes, though roughly 27% appeared at low frequency elsewhere.

As handled by the study authors: A productive frequency of 2.59 x 10-5 was the lowest detectable. Sequenced by immunoSEQ multiplex PCR; TCRdb stores in-frame clones only, minus some. D and trimming come from the DNA, and the V and J calls and clone size come from that table. This sample has thousands of clones; around four fifths occur once, and the top ten carry under 75%. The germline V gene encodes CDR1 SGDLS and CDR2 YYNGEE. V lost 4 bases to trimming and J lost 4 bases; unmatched junction nucleotides: 4. The CDR3 covers 13 residues. This receptor was obtained from a man older than 75 with CD4+ T-cell large granular lymphocyte leukemia. Sequencing was performed on PBMCs. The chain links TRBV9 to TRBJ1-2; 7 nucleotides match TRBD1. CDR3 in amino acids: CASSPGQVYGYTF. The CDR3 coding sequence is TGTGCCAGCAGCCCAGGACAGGTCTATGGCTACACCTTC.